The 22 T cell receptor beta chains listed next were all sequenced from one sample in a study of T-cell memory formation after mild COVID-19. MiXCR, run by TCRdb on the 5' RACE reads, gives a single entry per CDR3 protein. The sample records around 530,000 distinct CDR3 sequences, 20% to 25% being singletons. Sequencing was done on a sample of PBMCs or a T cell subset sorted from them (not recorded which). The receptors originated from an adult woman who had mild COVID-19 (a few samples of this study predate the infection). Cell type and time point are not known.

This clonotype was detected only a few times. This sequence joins TRBV30 and TRBJ2-2; TRBD1 agrees at 7 bases. The CDR3 has 12 amino acids. Trimming cost V 7 bases and J 3 bases; bases outside gene matches: 2. CDR1 GTSNPN and CDR2 SVGIG come from the germline V gene (reference sequence). As DNA, the CDR3 is TGTGCCTTGACAGGGTACACCGGGGAGCTGTTTTTT. This sequence encodes CALTGYTGELFF.

The genes are TRBV24-1 and TRBJ2-7, with D tentatively TRBD2 (5 bases). Trimming took off 5 bases at V and 2 bases at J, with 15 bases between the two ends. The CDR3 covers 15 residues. Germline V gene lookup returns CDR1 KGHDR and CDR2 SFDVKD. CDR3 amino acids: CATSAPRGRTYEQYF. CDR3 bases: TGTGCCACCAGTGCCCCCAGAGGGCGAACCTACGAGCAGTACTTC.

This clonotype was seen more than once but under ten times. This rearrangement joins TRBV7-2 to TRBJ1-3, with 9 positions matching TRBD1. The CDR3 sequence is 16 residues long. The germline V gene encodes CDR1 SGHTA and CDR2 FQGNSA. V dropped 0 bases and J dropped 8; count of bases not matched to a gene: 8. CDR3 in amino acids: CASSLAGDRVGDTIYF. In DNA, the CDR3 is TGTGCCAGCAGCTTAGCAGGGGACAGGGTCGGGGACACCATATATTTT.

This clonotype was recorded a few times. The rearrangement uses TRBV30 and TRBJ2-3; 11 positions agree with TRBD2. Germline V gene lookup returns CDR1 GTSNPN and CDR2 SVGIG (reference sequence). The CDR3 is 16 residues long. Trimming cost V 3 bases and J 7 bases; bases outside gene matches: 12. CDR3 DNA: TGTGCCTGGAGCGACGTGGCTAGCGGGAGGTTATATACGCAGTATTTT. Protein product: CAWSDVASGRLYTQYF.

This clonotype was seen ten or more times. The J gene is TRBJ2-7, the V gene TRBV5-1; tentatively, D is TRBD2 (6 bases). The CDR3 totals 13 residues. CDR1 and CDR2 (germline): SGHRS, YFSETQ. Between the trimmed V and J ends, which lost 4 bases and 4 bases, there was a span of 12 bases. CDR3 DNA sequence: TGCGCCAGCAGCCAGGGAGGCTTTTACGAGCAGTACTTC. This codes for CASSQGGFYEQYF.

This clonotype has a handful of counts. The V gene is TRBV12-3 or TRBV12-4, the J gene TRBJ2-1; TRBD2 is a possible D gene (5 bases). Trimming took 5 bases from V and 9 from J, leaving 11 bases between them. The CDR3 is made up of 12 amino acids. Written as DNA, the CDR3 is TGTGCCAGCAGTCCACTAGTCATTGAGCAGTTCTTC. Its protein product is CASSPLVIEQFF.

The V gene is TRBV11-2, the J gene TRBJ2-2; D is possibly TRBD2 (6 bases). The CDR3 sequence is 16 residues long. From germline, CDR1 is SGHAT and CDR2 FQNNGV. The ends were cut back, 5 bases at V and 0 bases at J, with 13 bases in the middle. Written as DNA, the CDR3 is TGTGCCAGCAGCCCCGCGTCGGGGGCGAACACCGGGGAGCTGTTTTTT. Translated, it gives CASSPASGANTGELFF.

The genes are TRBV27 and TRBJ2-1, with D tentatively TRBD2 (6 bases). The CDR3 contains 17 residues. The ends were cut back, 3 bases at V and 7 bases at J, with 22 bases in the middle. Germline CDR1 and CDR2: MNHEY and SMNVEV (reference sequence). Here the CDR3 reads CASSFGRGGRQWNEQFF. The CDR3 DNA reads TGTGCCAGCAGTTTCGGAAGGGGAGGCAGACAATGGAATGAGCAGTTCTTC.

This clonotype has only a few counts. The gene calls are TRBV6-5 and TRBJ2-2; 8 nucleotides align to TRBD2. This CDR3 has 17 amino acids. Looked up from germline, CDR1 is MNHEY and CDR2 is SVGAGI. With 4 bases clipped from V and 3 bases from J, the junction kept 10 bases outside the gene matches. Here the CDR3 reads CASSLAWLGGDTGELFF. CDR3 DNA: TGTGCCAGCAGTTTGGCTTGGCTCGGGGGGGACACCGGGGAGCTGTTTTTT.

This rearrangement joins TRBV6-5 to TRBJ1-2; tentatively, D is TRBD1 (5 bases). The germline gives CDR1 MNHEY, CDR2 SVGAGI. The CDR3 runs to 14 residues. With 3 bases removed from V and 8 bases from J, the gap between germline ends came to 16 bases. The CDR3 bases are TGTGCCAGCAGTTATCGACAGACCGCAGGGGGCTACACCTTC. Translating it yields CASSYRQTAGGYTF.

This clonotype was seen only a few times. This rearrangement joins TRBV7-9 to TRBJ2-3; D uncertain. CDR1 and CDR2 (germline): SEHNR, FQNEAQ (reference sequence). Trimming pared 0 bases from V and 1 base from J, leaving 8 bases between. The CDR3 runs 15 residues. The CDR3 DNA follows: TGTGCCAGCAGCTTAGCTGGCGAGGGCACAGATACGCAGTATTTT. This gives the protein CASSLAGEGTDTQYF.

The gene calls are TRBV20-1 and TRBJ1-4, with 7 nucleotides matching TRBD1. The CDR3 contains 16 residues. The ends lost 0 bases at V and 5 bases at J; junction bases unmatched: 9. Germline CDR1 DFQATT, CDR2 SNEGSKA (reference sequence). This CDR3 reads CSARDFLKGANEKLFF. Here the CDR3 DNA reads TGCAGTGCTAGAGATTTTTTGAAGGGGGCAAATGAAAAACTGTTTTTT.

This clonotype was counted between two and nine times. The chain employs TRBV4-1 and TRBJ2-2, with a weak D call TRBD2 (5 bases). The V end was cut by 4 bases, the J end by 3 bases, with 15 bases between. Germline lookup yields CDR1 MGHRA and CDR2 YSYEKL. The CDR3 length is 16 residues. The chain's CDR3 is CASSRFGSADTGELFF. For the CDR3, the DNA is TGCGCCAGCAGCCGGTTCGGTAGCGCGGACACCGGGGAGCTGTTTTTT.

The chain uses TRBV6-5 and TRBJ1-2; D uncertain. The V end lost 2 bases, the J end lost 0 bases, and 7 bases lay between the germline ends. The CDR3 length is 14 residues. Germline V gene lookup returns CDR1 MNHEY and CDR2 SVGAGI. The CDR3 DNA is TGTGCCAGCAGTTACGTAGGAGCTAACTATGGCTACACCTTC. Translating gives CASSYVGANYGYTF.

The rearrangement uses TRBV24-1 and TRBJ2-1; a weak D match, TRBD1 (6 bases). V lost 3 bases, J lost 7 bases, and 15 bases lay in between. Germline V lookup: CDR1 KGHDR, CDR2 SFDVKD. The CDR3 is 15 residues long. CDR3 DNA sequence: TGTGCCACCAGTGATGAAATCCGGGACACAAATGAGCAGTTCTTC. It encodes CATSDEIRDTNEQFF.

This clonotype was recorded a few times. This sequence joins TRBV3-1 and TRBJ2-2, with D maybe TRBD2 (5 bases). Per germline, CDR1 LGHDT and CDR2 YNNKEL (reference sequence). This CDR3 region has 16 residues. V lost 1 base to trimming and J lost 8 bases, with 17 bases between them. CDR3 region: CASSQGGSISSGELFF. In DNA, the CDR3 is TGTGCCAGCAGCCAAGGAGGGAGTATATCTTCGGGGGAGCTGTTTTTT.

The rearrangement joins TRBV7-3 to TRBJ2-1; D may be TRBD2 (5 bases). This CDR3 has 15 residues. Germline V lookup: CDR1 SGHTA, CDR2 FQGTGA. Trimming left V 5 bases short and J 2 bases short, with 13 bases between. The CDR3 region has the DNA TGTGCCAGCAGCCCCCAAGCTAGCCCCTACAATGAGCAGTTCTTC. Its translation: CASSPQASPYNEQFF. The entire variable domain, with the rest obtained from reference TRBV7-3 and TRBJ2-1, is as follows: GAGVSQTPSNKVTEKGKYVELRCDPISGHTALYWYRQSLGQGPEFLIYFQGTGAADDSGLPNDRFFAVRPEGSVSTLKIQRTERGDSAVYLCASSPQASPYNEQFFGPGTRLTVL.

Here the CDR3 DNA reads TGTGCCACCAGCAAGGCAGTCTCCTACGAGCAGTACTTC. It encodes CATSKAVSYEQYF. The V call is TRBV15, the J call TRBJ2-7; no clear D. V was pared by 4 bases and J by 0 bases, with 7 bases between. CDR1 is LNHNV and CDR2 is YYDKDF in the germline V gene (reference sequence). The CDR3 loop spans 13 amino acids.

The chain joins TRBV12-3 or TRBV12-4 to TRBJ1-3; perhaps TRBD1 as D (5 bases). V gave up 5 bases and J gave up 7 bases, with 15 bases separating them. The CDR3 is 14 amino acids. The CDR3 reads CASSTGVTVNTIYF. In DNA form, the CDR3 reads TGTGCCAGCAGTACAGGAGTGACCGTGAACACCATATATTTT.

This clonotype has just a few counts. The chain combines TRBV12-3 or TRBV12-4 with TRBJ2-2, with D unclear. The CDR3 covers 15 residues. The germline V and J ends were trimmed by 6 bases and 5 bases, with 16 bases remaining between them. The CDR3 protein is CASSLLNPETGELFF. The CDR3 nucleotides are TGTGCCAGCAGCTTACTGAACCCTGAGACCGGGGAGCTGTTTTTT.

This rearrangement joins TRBV27 to TRBJ1-2; D remains ambiguous. Germline CDR1 and CDR2: MNHEY and SMNVEV (reference sequence). The length of the CDR3 is 14 residues. Trimming cost V 6 bases and J 2 bases, with 13 bases left between them. The CDR3 DNA reads as TGTGCCAGCAGCCCGGGGAAAGGGAACTATGGCTACACCTTC. Protein product: CASSPGKGNYGYTF.

This clonotype occurred a few times. This rearrangement joins TRBV9 to TRBJ1-4; D is perhaps TRBD1 (6 bases). CDR3 length: 14 amino acids. V was shortened by 0 bases and J by 3 bases, with 6 bases between the two germline ends. CDR1 and CDR2 (germline): SGDLS, YYNGEE. The CDR3 DNA is TGTGCCAGCAGCGTAGAGGGGGCTAATGAAAAACTGTTTTTT. Protein: CASSVEGANEKLFF. Drawing the rest from reference TRBV9 and TRBJ1-4, the complete variable domain is DSGVTQTPKHLITATGQRVTLRCSPRSGDLSVYWYQQSLDQGLQFLIQYYNGEERAKGNILERFSAQQFPDLHSELNLSSLELGDSALYFCASSVEGANEKLFFGSGTQLSVL.